The entry that follows covers one TCR beta chain sequence. What it binds is unknown. The data stem from a study of T cells in localized non-small cell lung cancer. General observations from the study: Appearances in adjacent lung were noted for a median around 55 of the top 100 tumor clones. Measurement of T cell clonality placed uninvolved adjacent lung highest, above the level in tumor. The tumor had only one region sequenced, so heterogeneity remains possible.

TCRdb's table, derived via immunoSEQ multiplex PCR, lists solely in-frame clones and lacks some. The table includes approximately 24,000 clones, roughly nine tenths detected once. Germline V lookup: CDR1 PRHDT, CDR2 FYEKMQ (reference sequence). V shed 0 bases and J 14 bases; nucleotides not matched to a gene: 10. The CDR3 totals 14 residues. This specimen was peripheral blood, taken before any cancer treatment. The V gene is TRBV13, the J gene TRBJ2-1, with 7 positions matching TRBD2. This receptor was obtained from a man between 40 and 70 years old with stage I squamous cell lung carcinoma. This chain's CDR3 is CASSLGQGGAGEFF. CDR3 nucleotides: TGTGCCAGCAGCTTAGGCCAGGGAGGGGCCGGGGAGTTCTTC.